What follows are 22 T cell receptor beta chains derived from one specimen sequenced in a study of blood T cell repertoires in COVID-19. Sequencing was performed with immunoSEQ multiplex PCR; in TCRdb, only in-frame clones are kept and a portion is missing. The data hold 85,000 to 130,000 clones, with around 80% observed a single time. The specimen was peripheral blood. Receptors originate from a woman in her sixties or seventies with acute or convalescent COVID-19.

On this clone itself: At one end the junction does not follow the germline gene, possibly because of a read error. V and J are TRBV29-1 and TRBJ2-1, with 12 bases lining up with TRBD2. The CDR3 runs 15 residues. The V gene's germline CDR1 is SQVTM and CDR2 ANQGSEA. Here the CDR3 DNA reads TGCAGCGCTGAAGCGCTAGCGGGGGGGTACAATGAGCAGTTCTTC. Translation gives CSAEALAGGYNEQFF.

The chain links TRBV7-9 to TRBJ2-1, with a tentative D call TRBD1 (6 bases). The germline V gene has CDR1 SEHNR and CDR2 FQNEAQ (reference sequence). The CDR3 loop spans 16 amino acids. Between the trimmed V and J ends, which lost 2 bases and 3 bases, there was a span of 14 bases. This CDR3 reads CASSLRPGTLYNEQFF. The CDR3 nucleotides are TGTGCCAGCAGCTTACGTCCAGGGACACTCTACAATGAGCAGTTCTTC.

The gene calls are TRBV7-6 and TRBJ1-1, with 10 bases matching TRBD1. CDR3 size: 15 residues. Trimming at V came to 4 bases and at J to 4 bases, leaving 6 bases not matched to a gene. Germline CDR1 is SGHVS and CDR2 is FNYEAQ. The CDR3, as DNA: TGTGCCAGCAGCTCGACAGGGGGCATTAGCACTGAAGCTTTCTTT. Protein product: CASSSTGGISTEAFF.

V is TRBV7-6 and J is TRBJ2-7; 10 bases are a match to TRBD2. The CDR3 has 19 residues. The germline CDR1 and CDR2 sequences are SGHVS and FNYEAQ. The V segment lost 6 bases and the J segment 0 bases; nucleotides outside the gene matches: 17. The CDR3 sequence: CASSHISGRPSAPSYEQYF. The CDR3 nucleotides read TGTGCCAGCAGTCATATTAGCGGGAGGCCCTCGGCGCCCTCCTACGAGCAGTACTTC.

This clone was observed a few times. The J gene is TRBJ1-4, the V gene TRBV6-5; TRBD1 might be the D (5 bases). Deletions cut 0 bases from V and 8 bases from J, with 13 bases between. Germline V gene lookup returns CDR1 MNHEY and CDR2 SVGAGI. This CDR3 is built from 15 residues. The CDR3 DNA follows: TGTGCCAGCAGTTACTCAAAGGGGTCGGTGGAAAAACTGTTTTTT. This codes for CASSYSKGSVEKLFF.

Here the CDR3 reads CASSLEAGAVEQYF. CDR3 coding DNA: TGCGCCAGCAGCTTGGAGGCGGGGGCGGTCGAGCAGTACTTC. V gene TRBV5-1 combines with J gene TRBJ2-7; a possible D gene is TRBD2 (7 bases). Germline V gene lookup returns CDR1 SGHRS and CDR2 YFSETQ. V lost 0 bases and J 6 bases, leaving 13 bases between the germline ends. This CDR3 has 14 amino acids.

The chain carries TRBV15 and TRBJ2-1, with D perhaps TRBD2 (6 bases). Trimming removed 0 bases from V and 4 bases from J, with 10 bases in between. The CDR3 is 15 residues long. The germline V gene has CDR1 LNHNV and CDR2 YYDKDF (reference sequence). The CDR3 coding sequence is TGTGCCACCAGCAGAGATACGGCGGGATACAATGAGCAGTTCTTC. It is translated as CATSRDTAGYNEQFF.

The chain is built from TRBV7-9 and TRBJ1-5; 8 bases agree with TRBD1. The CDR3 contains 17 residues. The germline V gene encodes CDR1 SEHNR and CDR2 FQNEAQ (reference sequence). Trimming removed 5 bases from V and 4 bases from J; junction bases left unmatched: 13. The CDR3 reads CASSPGQGFIGNQPQHF. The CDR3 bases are TGTGCCAGCAGCCCCGGACAGGGCTTTATAGGAAATCAGCCCCAGCATTTT.

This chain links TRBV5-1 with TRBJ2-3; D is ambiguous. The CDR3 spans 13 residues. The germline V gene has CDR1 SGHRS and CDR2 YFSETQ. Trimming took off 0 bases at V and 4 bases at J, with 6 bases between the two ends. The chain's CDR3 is CASSLGSPDTQYF. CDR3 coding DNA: TGCGCCAGCAGCTTGGGAAGCCCAGATACGCAGTATTTT.

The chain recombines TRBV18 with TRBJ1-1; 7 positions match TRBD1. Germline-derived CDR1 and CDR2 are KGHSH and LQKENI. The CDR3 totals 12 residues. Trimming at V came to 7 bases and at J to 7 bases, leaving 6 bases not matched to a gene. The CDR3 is CASCSGGNEAFF. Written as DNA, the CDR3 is TGTGCCAGCTGTTCAGGGGGGAATGAAGCTTTCTTT. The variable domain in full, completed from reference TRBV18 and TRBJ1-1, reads NAGVMQNPRHLVRRRGQEARLRCSPMKGHSHVYWYRQLPEEGLKFMVYLQKENIIDESGMPKERFSAEFPKEGPSILRIQQVVRGDSAAYFCASCSGGNEAFFGQGTRLTVV.

Here the CDR3 reads CAWSVRGNQPQHF. In DNA form, the CDR3 reads TGTGCCTGGAGTGTCAGAGGGAATCAGCCCCAGCATTTT. The genes are TRBV30 and TRBJ1-5; no firm D call. V lost 0 bases and J lost 4, with 7 bases in between. The CDR3 runs to 13 residues. CDR1 and CDR2 (germline): GTSNPN, SVGIG (reference sequence).

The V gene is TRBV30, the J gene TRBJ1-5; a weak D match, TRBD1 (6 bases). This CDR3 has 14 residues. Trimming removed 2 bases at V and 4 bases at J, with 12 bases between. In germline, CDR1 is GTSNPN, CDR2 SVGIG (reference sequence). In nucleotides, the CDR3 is TGTGCCTGGAGTCGGGCAGGGGCTAATCAGCCCCAGCATTTT. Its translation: CAWSRAGANQPQHF.

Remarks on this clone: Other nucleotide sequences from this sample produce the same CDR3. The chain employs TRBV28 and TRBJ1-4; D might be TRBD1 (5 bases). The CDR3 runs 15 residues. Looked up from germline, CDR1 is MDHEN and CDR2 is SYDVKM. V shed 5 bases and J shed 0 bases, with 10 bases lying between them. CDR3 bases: TGTGCCAGCAGTCCCCCGACAGCAACTAATGAAAAACTGTTTTTT. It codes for CASSPPTATNEKLFF.

The DNA of the CDR3 is TGCGCCAGCAGCCGAGACAGGGGCGGGAACACTGAAGCTTTCTTT. It encodes CASSRDRGGNTEAFF. The chain links TRBV4-1 to TRBJ1-1; the match to TRBD1 covers 8 bases. This CDR3 has 15 amino acids. From germline, CDR1 is MGHRA and CDR2 YSYEKL. With 4 bases clipped from V and 1 base from J, the junction kept 5 bases outside the gene matches.

The CDR3 DNA reads TGTGCCAGCAGCCTGACAGCCTCCTACGAGCAGTACTTC. Protein sequence: CASSLTASYEQYF. The J gene is TRBJ2-7, the V gene TRBV2, with a possible D match to TRBD1 (5 bases). CDR1 and CDR2 (germline): SNHLY, FYNNEI. The length of the CDR3 is 13 residues. Trimming shortened V by 6 bases and J by 0 bases, and 9 bases separated the two germline ends.

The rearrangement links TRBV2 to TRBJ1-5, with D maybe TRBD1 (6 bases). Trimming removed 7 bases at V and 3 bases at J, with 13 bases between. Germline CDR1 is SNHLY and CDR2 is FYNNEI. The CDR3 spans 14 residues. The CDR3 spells CASIGQGINQPQHF. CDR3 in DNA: TGTGCCAGCATAGGGCAGGGGATCAATCAGCCCCAGCATTTT.

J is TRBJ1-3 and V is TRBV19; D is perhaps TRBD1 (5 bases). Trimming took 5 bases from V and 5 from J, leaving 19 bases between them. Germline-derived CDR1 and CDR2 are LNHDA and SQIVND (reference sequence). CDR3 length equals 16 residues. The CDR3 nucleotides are TGTGCCAGTAGTCTCGGACACTCAACAACCAGAAACACCATATATTTT. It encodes CASSLGHSTTRNTIYF.

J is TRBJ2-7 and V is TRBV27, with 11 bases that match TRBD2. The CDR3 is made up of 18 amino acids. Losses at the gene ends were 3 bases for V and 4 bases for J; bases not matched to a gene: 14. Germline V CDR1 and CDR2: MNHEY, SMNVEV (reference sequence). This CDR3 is CASSFEGSTSGSLYEQYF. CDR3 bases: TGTGCCAGCAGTTTCGAGGGATCCACTAGCGGGAGTTTGTACGAGCAGTACTTC.

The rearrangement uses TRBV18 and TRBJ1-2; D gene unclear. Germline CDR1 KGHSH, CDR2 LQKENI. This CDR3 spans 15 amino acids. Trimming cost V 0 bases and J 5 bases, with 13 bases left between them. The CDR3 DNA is TGTGCCAGCTCACCACCCGCCCAGGCTGGGTATGGCTACACCTTC. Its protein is CASSPPAQAGYGYTF.

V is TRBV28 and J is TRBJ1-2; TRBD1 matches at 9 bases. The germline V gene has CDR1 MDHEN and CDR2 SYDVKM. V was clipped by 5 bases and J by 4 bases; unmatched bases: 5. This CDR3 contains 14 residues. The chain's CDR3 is CASSGGQGLYGYTF. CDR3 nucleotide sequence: TGTGCCAGCAGTGGGGGACAGGGACTCTATGGCTACACCTTC.

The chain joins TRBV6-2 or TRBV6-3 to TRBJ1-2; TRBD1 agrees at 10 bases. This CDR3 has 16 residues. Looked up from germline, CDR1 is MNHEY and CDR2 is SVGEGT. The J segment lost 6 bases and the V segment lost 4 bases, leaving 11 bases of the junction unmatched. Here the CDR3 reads CASSLGQGVDTDGYTF. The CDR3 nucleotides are TGTGCCAGCAGTTTAGGACAGGGGGTCGATACGGATGGCTACACCTTC.

DNA for the CDR3: TGTGCCACCAGTGACCAGGGTAATGCTTTCACCGGGGAGCTGTTTTTT. Translated, it gives CATSDQGNAFTGELFF. This chain links TRBV24-1 with TRBJ2-2; D is possibly TRBD1 (5 bases). Trimming removed 4 bases at V and 4 bases at J, with 15 bases between. CDR1 and CDR2 from the germline V gene are KGHDR and SFDVKD. CDR3 size: 16 residues.